This TCR beta chain originates from a study of CD8 T cells in Susac syndrome. Study details: Clinical remission applied to under 10 sequenced Susac syndrome patients, and more than five had active disease.

With random hexamers, 0.5 to 1 ug RNA was reverse transcribed. TCRdb re-analysed the immunoSEQ multiplex PCR reads in MiXCR, keeping a single row per CDR3 protein. Among 200,000 or so distinct CDR3 sequences listed, 85% to 95% were seen once. CDR3 length: 15 amino acids. V was clipped by 6 bases and J by 6 bases; unmatched bases: 6. From germline, CDR1 is MDHEN and CDR2 SYDVKM. The rearrangement links TRBV28 to TRBJ2-1, with TRBD2 matching 12 bases. This TCR came from a human donor with Susac syndrome. The sequencing sample was made of CD8+ T cells from PBMCs. The CDR3 bases are TGTGCCAGCAGGGATACTAGCGGGAGGCTCAATGAGCAGTTCTTC. Its translation: CASRDTSGRLNEQFF.